The 26 T cell receptor beta chains reported below all come from one sample, sequenced in a study of OX40 agonist ivuxolimab in advanced cancers. TCRdb's table, derived via immunoSEQ multiplex PCR, lists solely in-frame clones and lacks some. The sample yields about 50,000 clones, 75% to 85% seen once. Sequenced material: CD4+ or CD8+ T cells sorted from blood, taken in a trial of the OX40 agonist ivuxolimab. The receptor source for this set is an adult with an advanced solid tumor such as melanoma, head and neck, liver or kidney cancer.

This chain connects TRBV13 to TRBJ2-6; 8 bases line up with TRBD2. Losses at the gene ends were 2 bases for V and 0 bases for J; bases not matched to a gene: 6. CDR1 is PRHDT and CDR2 is FYEKMQ in the germline V gene (reference sequence). The CDR3 runs 18 residues. This CDR3 is CASSLTSGANSGANVLTF. The DNA for the CDR3 is TGTGCCAGCAGCTTAACTAGCGGAGCCAACTCTGGGGCCAACGTCCTGACTTTC.

Only one count was recorded for this clone. This chain joins TRBV6-5 and TRBJ2-7; D is undetermined. Germline CDR1 and CDR2: MNHEY and SVGAGI. The CDR3 has 12 amino acids. Deletions cut 6 bases from V and 2 bases from J, with 8 bases between. This CDR3 is CASSPQAYEQYF. CDR3 nucleotides: TGTGCCAGCAGCCCCCAAGCCTACGAGCAGTACTTC.

This clone was recorded once. This rearrangement joins TRBV12-2 to TRBJ2-7; TRBD2, the table's D call, was not compared with the DNA. TRBV12-2 has pseudogene status. The CDR3 contains 17 residues. The CDR3 spells CASRGKARGELSYEQYF. The CDR3 DNA sequence: TGTGCAAGTCGCGGCAAGGCCCGCGGGGAGCTCTCCTACGAGCAGTACTTC.

V usage is TRBV7-8 and J usage is TRBJ2-5, with 8 nucleotides matching TRBD2. The CDR3 totals 16 residues. V was pared by 3 bases and J by 2 bases, with 8 bases of the junction left unmatched. CDR1 is SGHVS and CDR2 is FQNEAQ in the germline V gene. The CDR3 DNA reads TGTGCCAGCAGCTTTAATCTCGGGACTAGTCAAGAGACCCAGTACTTC. It translates to CASSFNLGTSQETQYF.

V gene TRBV6-5 combines with J gene TRBJ1-2; 7 bases fit TRBD1. Germline loops: CDR1 MNHEY, CDR2 SVGAGI. The CDR3 length is 15 residues. V lost 5 bases and J lost 2; bases outside the gene matches: 8. CDR3: CASSRSTGLNYGYTF. As DNA, the CDR3 is TGTGCCAGCAGTAGATCGACAGGGTTAAACTATGGCTACACCTTC.

J is TRBJ2-1 and V is TRBV5-8; TRBD2 matches at 8 bases. V was clipped by 6 bases and J by 6 bases; unmatched bases: 5. This CDR3 contains 13 residues. Germline V gives CDR1 SGHTS, CDR2 YDEGEE. In nucleotides, the CDR3 is TGTGCCAGCAAACGAAGCGGGAGCAATGAGCAGTTCTTC. It codes for CASKRSGSNEQFF. The whole variable domain, filled in from reference TRBV5-8 and TRBJ2-1, reads EAGVTQSPTHLIKTRGQQATLRCSPISGHTSVYWYQQALGLGLQFLLWYDEGEERNRGNFPPRFSGRQFPNYSSELNVNALELEDSALYLCASKRSGSNEQFFGPGTRLTVL.

The chain is built from TRBV18 and TRBJ2-7; no clear D gene. The CDR3 has 14 residues. The germline CDR1 and CDR2 sequences are KGHSH and LQKENI. Trimming removed 5 bases from V and 2 bases from J, with 13 bases in between. The CDR3: CASSSGLRTYEQYF. The CDR3 DNA reads as TGTGCCAGCTCATCCGGGCTCCGTACCTACGAGCAGTACTTC.

The chain carries TRBV14 and TRBJ2-5; unclear D gene. The CDR3 is 12 amino acids. CDR1 SGHDN and CDR2 FVKESK come from the germline V gene. Trimming removed 8 bases at V and 5 bases at J, with 12 bases between. The CDR3: CASSRVWETQYF. DNA of the CDR3: TGTGCCAGCTCAAGGGTCTGGGAGACCCAGTACTTC.

V and J are TRBV13 and TRBJ2-3; TRBD2 matches 9 bases. CDR1 and CDR2 from the germline V gene are PRHDT and FYEKMQ (reference sequence). V shed 4 bases, J shed 7 bases, and the junction held 15 bases outside the gene matches. This CDR3 has 17 amino acids. CDR3 DNA sequence: TGTGCCAGCAGCTCCCCGGGGGCGGGAGGGATCTCCTATACGCAGTATTTT. This sequence encodes CASSSPGAGGISYTQYF.

CDR3 residues: CASSQGPLTDTQYF. Here the CDR3 DNA reads TGCGCCAGCAGCCAAGGCCCACTAACAGATACGCAGTATTTT. V usage is TRBV4-1 and J usage is TRBJ2-3, with unresolved D. The CDR3 is made up of 14 amino acids. Deletions cut 1 base from V and 3 bases from J, with 8 bases between. Germline V gene data show CDR1 as MGHRA and CDR2 as YSYEKL.

This chain links TRBV6-5 with TRBJ1-6; 7 nucleotides align to TRBD1. The length of the CDR3 is 12 residues. The trim removed 5 bases at V and 13 bases at J, leaving 5 bases unmatched. CDR1 is MNHEY and CDR2 is SVGAGI in the germline V gene. DNA for the CDR3: TGTGCCAGCAGTGACAGGGAAACGCCCCTCCACTTT. Translated, it gives CASSDRETPLHF.

This clone appeared once. The V call is TRBV6-1, the J call TRBJ1-4; 9 nucleotides agree with TRBD1. Germline V gene sequence: CDR1 MNHNS, CDR2 SASEGT. V dropped 8 bases and J dropped 6; count of bases not matched to a gene: 4. The CDR3 is made up of 13 amino acids. CDR3 protein: CASSGTGYEKLFF. CDR3 DNA: TGTGCCAGCTCCGGGACAGGGTATGAAAAACTGTTTTTT.

The rearrangement joins TRBV27 to TRBJ1-2; 10 positions match TRBD1. The trim removed 10 bases at V and 0 bases at J, leaving 2 bases unmatched. CDR1 MNHEY and CDR2 SMNVEV come from the germline V gene (reference sequence). The CDR3 spans 13 residues. CDR3 DNA sequence: TGTGCCACTGGACAGGGGGCTAACTATGGCTACACCTTC. Amino acid sequence: CATGQGANYGYTF.

A single count supports this clone. The rearrangement uses TRBV5-1 and TRBJ2-1, with D perhaps matching TRBD2 (6 bases). Germline loops: CDR1 SGHRS, CDR2 YFSETQ. The CDR3 consists of 15 residues. Between the trimmed V and J ends, which lost 5 bases and 2 bases, there was a span of 14 bases. In nucleotides, the CDR3 is TGCGCCAGCAGGAGAGCGGGTACCACCTACAATGAGCAGTTCTTC. Translating it yields CASRRAGTTYNEQFF.

The chain uses TRBV2 and TRBJ2-7; TRBD2 agrees at 10 bases. The CDR3 runs to 15 residues. Trimming at V came to 5 bases and at J to 0 bases, leaving 4 bases not matched to a gene. The germline gives CDR1 SNHLY, CDR2 FYNNEI. The CDR3, as DNA: TGTGCCAGCAGTTTCTCTAGCGGGGGCTCCTACGAGCAGTACTTC. Translating gives CASSFSSGGSYEQYF.

The rearrangement uses TRBV5-1 and TRBJ2-5, with 10 bases matching TRBD2. The CDR3 has 16 amino acids. The ends lost 0 bases at V and 5 bases at J; junction bases unmatched: 7. The germline V gene encodes CDR1 SGHRS and CDR2 YFSETQ. CDR3 coding DNA: TGCGCCAGCAGCTTGGCCGGGACTAGCGCGGGGGAGACCCAGTACTTC. Translating gives CASSLAGTSAGETQYF.

The chain carries TRBV2 and TRBJ1-5; 9 positions match TRBD1. Germline V gives CDR1 SNHLY, CDR2 FYNNEI. Losses at the gene ends were 6 bases for V and 1 base for J; bases not matched to a gene: 4. The CDR3 runs 15 residues. The CDR3 loop is CASRGDRASNQPQHF. The CDR3, as DNA: TGTGCCAGCAGGGGGGACAGGGCAAGCAATCAGCCCCAGCATTTT. Looking up the rest from reference TRBV2 and TRBJ1-5 gives the full variable domain: EPEVTQTPSHQVTQMGQEVILRCVPISNHLYFYWYRQILGQKVEFLVSFYNNEISEKSEIFDDQFSVERPDGSNFTLKIRSTKLEDSAMYFCASRGDRASNQPQHFGDGTRLSIL.

The CDR3 coding sequence is TGTGCCAGCAGCCCAGGGGCGACTGGAAACACCATATATTTT. The encoded protein is CASSPGATGNTIYF. The gene calls are TRBV11-3 and TRBJ1-3, with a weak D call TRBD1 (6 bases). V shed 5 bases and J shed 2 bases, with 10 bases lying between them. Germline V gene data show CDR1 as SGHNT and CDR2 as YENEEA. The CDR3 totals 14 residues.

On this clone: Other DNA sequences in this sample translate to the same CDR3. The rearrangement joins TRBV2 to TRBJ1-2; tentative D call: TRBD1 (5 bases). Germline V gene lookup returns CDR1 SNHLY and CDR2 FYNNEI. The CDR3 runs 14 residues. V lost 4 bases to trimming and J lost 3 bases, with 12 bases between them. CDR3 protein: CASSVGRVDYGYTF. CDR3 nucleotides: TGTGCCAGCAGTGTGGGCAGGGTAGACTATGGCTACACCTTC.

The rearrangement links TRBV5-1 to TRBJ1-6; tentatively, D is TRBD1 (6 bases). V dropped 0 bases and J dropped 10 bases, with 14 bases sitting between them. Germline V CDR1 and CDR2: SGHRS, YFSETQ. This CDR3 has 15 residues. The CDR3 loop reads CASSLETGNRSPLHF. Written as DNA, the CDR3 is TGCGCCAGCAGCTTGGAGACAGGAAATAGGTCACCCCTCCACTTT. Filled out from reference TRBV5-1 and TRBJ1-6, the complete variable domain reads KAGVTQTPRYLIKTRGQQVTLSCSPISGHRSVSWYQQTPGQGLQFLFEYFSETQRNKGNFPGRFSGRQFSNSRSEMNVSTLELGDSALYLCASSLETGNRSPLHFGNGTRLTVT.

The chain joins TRBV5-4 to TRBJ2-1; 7 positions match TRBD2. J lost 3 bases, V lost 0 bases, and 6 bases had no gene match. This CDR3 is 16 amino acids long. Germline V CDR1 and CDR2: SGHNT, YYREEE (reference sequence). DNA of the CDR3: TGTGCCAGCAGCTTGGGGGGTAGCGGGTACTACAATGAGCAGTTCTTC. Translation: CASSLGGSGYYNEQFF.

The chain's CDR3 is CASSVKGDSGNTIYF. CDR3 DNA: TGTGCCAGCAGCGTAAAAGGAGACTCTGGAAACACCATATATTTT. V and J are TRBV9 and TRBJ1-3, with unresolved D. The CDR3 is made up of 15 amino acids. Trimming removed 1 base at V and 0 bases at J, with 8 bases between. CDR1 and CDR2 (germline): SGDLS, YYNGEE.

As to this clone: The same CDR3 arises from other DNA sequences in this sample as well. The chain carries TRBV13 and TRBJ1-2; D remains ambiguous. Germline V lookup: CDR1 PRHDT, CDR2 FYEKMQ (reference sequence). Trimming cost V 5 bases and J 4 bases, with 11 bases left between them. There are 13 residues in the CDR3. The DNA for the CDR3 is TGTGCCAGCAGCCCTCAGAGGTTCTATGGCTACACCTTC. Translated: CASSPQRFYGYTF.

The chain recombines TRBV21-1 with TRBJ1-4. TRBV21-1 is reported as a pseudogene. This CDR3 comprises 15 residues. In DNA form, the CDR3 reads TGTGCCAGCAGCATCTCCGGGACAACTAATGAAAAACTGTTTTTT. Its translation is CASSISGTTNEKLFF.

V and J are TRBV18 and TRBJ2-2; a possible D gene is TRBD1 (6 bases). Germline V gene sequence: CDR1 KGHSH, CDR2 LQKENI. This CDR3 region has 12 residues. V gave up 5 bases and J gave up 7 bases, with 8 bases separating them. CDR3 region: CASSADSGELFF. Written as DNA, the CDR3 is TGTGCCAGCTCAGCGGACAGCGGGGAGCTGTTTTTT. The entire variable domain, with the rest obtained from reference TRBV18 and TRBJ2-2, is as follows: NAGVMQNPRHLVRRRGQEARLRCSPMKGHSHVYWYRQLPEEGLKFMVYLQKENIIDESGMPKERFSAEFPKEGPSILRIQQVVRGDSAAYFCASSADSGELFFGEGSRLTVL.

This rearrangement joins TRBV6-5 to TRBJ2-7; TRBD2 matches 11 bases. Losses at the gene ends were 7 bases for V and 4 bases for J; bases not matched to a gene: 9. Per germline, CDR1 MNHEY and CDR2 SVGAGI. This CDR3 comprises 15 residues. The CDR3 here is CASIQTSGIGYEQYF. The CDR3 DNA is TGTGCCAGCATTCAGACTAGCGGGATAGGTTACGAGCAGTACTTC.